This TCR beta chain was obtained from a study of technical replicates of blood from four donors. Losses at the gene ends were 0 bases for V and 4 bases for J; bases not matched to a gene: 8. Germline CDR1 is LGHNA and CDR2 is YSLEER. The CDR3 runs 16 residues. Repertoires were generated with immunoSEQ multiplex PCR, while TCRdb's copy carries only in-frame clones and drops some. The table has tens of thousands of clones, approximately 90% seen once. Input material: PBMCs. This chain connects TRBV4-3 to TRBJ1-2; 7 bases match TRBD1. The receptor was isolated from a human donor in good health. Some clones in this sample may be carry-over from other donors' samples. CDR3 amino acids: CASSQDLRGGLYGYTF. As DNA, the CDR3 is TGCGCCAGCAGCCAAGATCTGCGAGGGGGCCTCTATGGCTACACCTTC.